These 29 T cell receptor beta chains came from one sample sequenced in a study of shared clonotypes between healthy human individuals. Some clones are missing from TCRdb's copy, which holds only in-frame ones; the method was immunoSEQ multiplex PCR. The table includes around 2.1 million clones, 93% detected once. The naive CD8 subset, CD45RO-negative cells positively selected for CCR7, excluded terminally differentiated effector memory CD45RA+ cells. Sequencing used naive CD8+ T cells from PBMCs. These receptors were obtained from a man younger than 30 in good health. Some clones in this sample may be carry-over from other donors' samples.

The chain carries TRBV14 and TRBJ2-7; no firm D call. V lost 4 bases, J lost 1 base, and 8 bases lay in between. CDR3 size: 13 residues. Germline V gene data show CDR1 as SGHDN and CDR2 as FVKESK. CDR3: CASSRTQSYEQYF. The CDR3 coding sequence is TGTGCCAGCAGCCGAACCCAGTCCTACGAGCAGTACTTC.

J is TRBJ2-1 and V is TRBV18; D tentatively reads TRBD1 or TRBD2 (6 bases each). This CDR3 is built from 15 residues. V lost 2 bases and J 3 bases, leaving 11 bases between the germline ends. CDR1 and CDR2 (germline): KGHSH, LQKENI. The CDR3 reads CASSPRGVDYNEQFF. The CDR3 DNA follows: TGTGCCAGCTCACCAAGGGGGGTAGACTACAATGAGCAGTTCTTC.

J is TRBJ2-7 and V is TRBV28; no firm D call. V lost 5 bases and J 3 bases, leaving 20 bases between the germline ends. From germline, CDR1 is MDHEN and CDR2 SYDVKM. The CDR3 runs 16 residues. The CDR3: CASSLLRPGLGYEQYF. CDR3 nucleotides: TGTGCCAGCAGTCTCTTGAGGCCAGGATTGGGCTACGAGCAGTACTTC.

The chain employs TRBV6-5 and TRBJ2-1; 13 bases line up with TRBD2. The CDR3 spans 15 residues. The V and J ends lost 6 bases and 7 bases, in that order; junction bases with no gene match: 6. Looked up from germline, CDR1 is MNHEY and CDR2 is SVGAGI. CDR3 sequence reads: CASSPGLAGQNEQFF. CDR3 nucleotide sequence: TGTGCCAGCAGCCCGGGACTAGCGGGACAAAATGAGCAGTTCTTC.

The chain combines TRBV28 with TRBJ2-7; 12 bases agree with TRBD2. Unmatched junction bases numbered 11, after V lost 5 bases and J lost 0 bases. Looked up from germline, CDR1 is MDHEN and CDR2 is SYDVKM. The CDR3 loop spans 18 amino acids. The CDR3 sequence is CASSLRGLAGTSSYEQYF. The CDR3 region has the DNA TGTGCCAGCAGTCTCCGCGGACTAGCGGGGACTAGCTCCTACGAGCAGTACTTC. Looking up the rest from reference TRBV28 and TRBJ2-7 gives the full variable domain: DVKVTQSSRYLVKRTGEKVFLECVQDMDHENMFWYRQDPGLGLRLIYFSYDVKMKEKGDIPEGYSVSREKKERFSLILESASTNQTSMYLCASSLRGLAGTSSYEQYFGPGTRLTVT.

The chain joins TRBV27 to TRBJ2-1, with D unresolved. Trimming removed 5 bases at V and 4 bases at J, with 9 bases between. Germline-derived CDR1 and CDR2 are MNHEY and SMNVEV (reference sequence). There are 13 residues in the CDR3. The CDR3 DNA is TGTGCCAGCAGTCCGGACCCATACAATGAGCAGTTCTTC. Translation gives CASSPDPYNEQFF.

The chain combines TRBV5-5 with TRBJ1-5, with no clear D. Germline V gene lookup returns CDR1 SGHKS and CDR2 YYEKEE (reference sequence). This CDR3 region has 15 residues. Trimming cost V 5 bases and J 0 bases, with 12 bases left between them. The DNA of the CDR3 is TGTGCCAGCAGGTACCAACCGGTTAGCAATCAGCCCCAGCATTTT. This codes for CASRYQPVSNQPQHF.

This clone is a singleton in its sample. This chain connects TRBV28 to TRBJ2-7; D might be TRBD1 or TRBD2, each matching 5 bases. Trimming stripped 7 bases from V and 3 bases from J, with 13 bases between. CDR1 and CDR2 from the germline V gene are MDHEN and SYDVKM. The CDR3 sequence is 13 residues long. This chain's CDR3 is CASKGTRHYEQYF. In DNA, the CDR3 is TGTGCCAGCAAGGGGACCCGCCACTACGAGCAGTACTTC.

V usage is TRBV5-1 and J usage is TRBJ1-1, with unresolved D. The CDR3 runs to 15 residues. Germline CDR1 and CDR2: SGHRS and YFSETQ. Trimming left V 3 bases short and J 4 bases short, with 16 bases between. The CDR3 here is CASSSWGSSGTEAFF. DNA for the CDR3: TGCGCCAGCAGCTCCTGGGGATCCTCGGGCACTGAAGCTTTCTTT.

This chain links TRBV5-1 with TRBJ1-1; 7 bases map to TRBD1. After removal of 4 bases from V and 4 bases from J, the junction contained 10 bases not matched to a gene. Germline values: CDR1 SGHRS, CDR2 YFSETQ. The CDR3 totals 15 residues. In DNA, the CDR3 is TGCGCCAGCAGCGAAAGGACAGGTCGGGGCACTGAAGCTTTCTTT. Translated, it gives CASSERTGRGTEAFF.

The V and J genes are TRBV6-1 and TRBJ2-2; D is ambiguous. V lost 4 bases and J 6 bases, leaving 15 bases between the germline ends. CDR1 MNHNS and CDR2 SASEGT come from the germline V gene. The CDR3 is 15 residues long. The CDR3 region is CASSALEEIPGELFF. CDR3 DNA sequence: TGTGCCAGCAGTGCTTTAGAAGAGATACCCGGGGAGCTGTTTTTT.

Here the CDR3 reads CASSPLPGGTEAFF. As DNA, the CDR3 is TGTGCCAGCAGCCCTCTACCGGGAGGCACTGAAGCTTTCTTT. The rearrangement uses TRBV7-6 and TRBJ1-1; no clear D. Trimming shortened V by 5 bases and J by 4 bases, and 14 bases separated the two germline ends. The CDR3 is made up of 14 amino acids. CDR1 SGHVS and CDR2 FNYEAQ come from the germline V gene.

This sequence joins TRBV6-5 and TRBJ2-3; 9 bases match TRBD2. The CDR3 is 16 amino acids. The V gene end was trimmed by 1 base and the J gene end by 4 bases; junction bases not matched to a gene: 6. In germline, CDR1 is MNHEY, CDR2 SVGAGI. CDR3 coding DNA: TGTGCCAGCAGTTACTGGGCGGGAGGGATTCCAGATACGCAGTATTTT. Residues: CASSYWAGGIPDTQYF.

CDR3 loop: CSVVGQGEGYTF. In DNA form, the CDR3 reads TGCAGCGTTGTCGGGCAGGGTGAAGGCTACACCTTC. The rearrangement links TRBV29-1 to TRBJ1-2; weak D call: TRBD1 (5 bases). Germline V gene sequence: CDR1 SQVTM, CDR2 ANQGSEA. The CDR3 loop spans 12 amino acids. V lost 4 bases and J lost 8, with 14 bases in between. Looking up the rest from reference TRBV29-1 and TRBJ1-2 gives the full variable domain: SAVISQKPSRDICQRGTSLTIQCQVDSQVTMMFWYRQQPGQSLTLIATANQGSEATYESGFVIDKFPISRPNLTFSTLTVSNMSPEDSSIYLCSVVGQGEGYTFGSGTRLTVV.

The chain combines TRBV7-9 with TRBJ2-2; 7 nucleotides line up with TRBD1. J was trimmed by 4 bases and V by 5 bases; bases with no gene match: 7. Germline CDR1 reads SEHNR; CDR2 reads FQNEAQ (reference sequence). CDR3 length equals 15 residues. The CDR3 is CASSIRDSSTGELFF. CDR3 DNA: TGTGCCAGCAGCATACGGGACAGTTCCACCGGGGAGCTGTTTTTT.

The chain has TRBV9 and TRBJ2-3; tentatively, D is TRBD1 or TRBD2 (5 bases each). This CDR3 is built from 16 residues. Germline lookup yields CDR1 SGDLS and CDR2 YYNGEE. V dropped 0 bases and J dropped 7 bases, with 18 bases sitting between them. The CDR3 region is CASSVESGAGVNTQYF. The CDR3 DNA sequence: TGTGCCAGCAGCGTAGAAAGTGGGGCCGGGGTAAATACGCAGTATTTT.

CDR3 amino acids: CASSSPAGGSGELFF. The CDR3 nucleotides read TGTGCCAGCAGTTCCCCCGCGGGGGGGTCCGGGGAGCTGTTTTTT. V gene TRBV27 combines with J gene TRBJ2-2; TRBD2 matches at 9 bases. Trimming cost V 4 bases and J 6 bases; bases outside gene matches: 6. The germline V gene encodes CDR1 MNHEY and CDR2 SMNVEV (reference sequence). CDR3 length: 15 residues.

As to this clone: Other DNA variants within this sample encode the same CDR3. The genes are TRBV7-9 and TRBJ1-6; D gene unclear. The germline V gene has CDR1 SEHNR and CDR2 FQNEAQ (reference sequence). There are 14 residues in the CDR3. The V gene lost 2 bases and the J gene lost 7 bases, with 9 bases spanning the gap. Here the CDR3 DNA reads TGTGCCAGCAGCTTACCCGGACCAAATTCACCCCTCCACTTT. It specifies CASSLPGPNSPLHF.

DNA of the CDR3: TGTGCCAGCAGTTTTAGGACTAGCGGGATTCCTAACAATGAGCAGTTCTTC. Translated: CASSFRTSGIPNNEQFF. The chain combines TRBV27 with TRBJ2-1; 12 bases match TRBD2. The trim removed 3 bases at V and 5 bases at J, leaving 8 bases unmatched. CDR1 is MNHEY and CDR2 is SMNVEV in the germline V gene (reference sequence). The CDR3 length is 17 residues.

The genes are TRBV6-1 and TRBJ2-1; TRBD2 matches 7 bases. The ends lost 3 bases at V and 2 bases at J; junction bases unmatched: 7. Germline V gene lookup returns CDR1 MNHNS and CDR2 SASEGT. This CDR3 is 16 amino acids long. The CDR3, as DNA: TGTGCCAGCAGTGACTGGGGGGGTCGCCCCTACAATGAGCAGTTCTTC. This encodes CASSDWGGRPYNEQFF.

This sequence joins TRBV7-6 and TRBJ2-3; D might be TRBD2 (5 bases). Germline-derived CDR1 and CDR2 are SGHVS and FNYEAQ. V shed 2 bases and J shed 4 bases, with 10 bases lying between them. The CDR3 is 14 residues long. The CDR3 region has the DNA TGTGCCAGCAGCTTAAGTCTAGCTGCAGATACGCAGTATTTT. This translates into CASSLSLAADTQYF.

Concerning this clone itself: The germline gene is not matched at one end of the junction; a read error may be the cause. The chain recombines TRBV4-3 with TRBJ2-7; D is ambiguous. This CDR3 is built from 13 residues. Germline loops: CDR1 LGHNA, CDR2 YSLEER. The CDR3 is CASSPDLSHEQYF. DNA of the CDR3: TGCGCCAGCAGCCCGGACCTCTCCCACGAGCAGTACTTC.

The chain uses TRBV4-2 and TRBJ1-1, with D uncertain. The CDR3 spans 13 residues. The V end was cut by 2 bases, the J end by 7 bases, with 11 bases between. CDR1 and CDR2 from the germline V gene are LGHNA and YNFKEQ. The CDR3: CASSQFGRGEAFF. DNA of the CDR3: TGTGCCAGCAGCCAATTTGGCCGGGGTGAAGCTTTCTTT.

On this clone itself: Other DNA variants within this sample encode the same CDR3. This chain joins TRBV5-1 and TRBJ2-1, with a weak D call TRBD1 (6 bases). With 5 bases removed from V and 4 bases from J, the gap between germline ends came to 10 bases. CDR1 is SGHRS, CDR2 YFSETQ, per germline. The CDR3 runs to 13 residues. The CDR3 DNA follows: TGCGCCAGCAGTTCCACAGGGTACAATGAGCAGTTCTTC. Translating it yields CASSSTGYNEQFF.

V gene TRBV2 combines with J gene TRBJ1-4; D ambiguous. Germline V CDR1 and CDR2: SNHLY, FYNNEI. The CDR3 consists of 16 residues. Trimming removed 4 bases from V and 8 bases from J, with 20 bases in between. As DNA, the CDR3 is TGTGCCAGCAGTGTGTCTTCGGGGAACCTTGAGGAAAAACTGTTTTTT. This gives the protein CASSVSSGNLEEKLFF.

V gene TRBV7-9 combines with J gene TRBJ1-2; a possible D gene is TRBD1 (6 bases). Trimming cost V 1 base and J 4 bases, with 13 bases left between them. In germline, CDR1 is SEHNR, CDR2 FQNEAQ (reference sequence). This CDR3 is 15 amino acids long. This chain's CDR3 is CASSLVQGIGYGYTF. Written as DNA, the CDR3 is TGTGCCAGCAGCTTAGTACAGGGAATCGGCTATGGCTACACCTTC.

The rearrangement uses TRBV27 and TRBJ2-3; D gene unclear. Trimming took 6 bases from V and 6 from J, leaving 13 bases between them. The germline gives CDR1 MNHEY, CDR2 SMNVEV (reference sequence). This CDR3 is built from 13 residues. For the CDR3, the DNA is TGTGCCAGCAGCCTAGGGCCCGGGGATACGCAGTATTTT. It translates to CASSLGPGDTQYF.

The chain carries TRBV18 and TRBJ2-7; TRBD2 matches at 8 bases. The CDR3 spans 14 residues. The V gene end was trimmed by 3 bases and the J gene end by 5 bases; junction bases not matched to a gene: 6. Germline V gives CDR1 KGHSH, CDR2 LQKENI. The CDR3, as DNA: TGTGCCAGCTCACCCCAGGGACTAGGAGACGAGCAGTACTTC. This encodes CASSPQGLGDEQYF.

The chain recombines TRBV30 with TRBJ1-5; D ambiguous. The CDR3 is made up of 13 amino acids. Trimming shortened V by 0 bases and J by 7 bases, and 10 bases separated the two germline ends. Germline-derived CDR1 and CDR2 are GTSNPN and SVGIG (reference sequence). The CDR3 DNA reads as TGTGCCTGGAGTGTACTCAATTCGCAGCCCCAGCATTTT. This translates into CAWSVLNSQPQHF.